This TCR beta chain appears in the sequencing data of a study of T cell responses to AZD1222 COVID-19 vaccine. Study-wide results and caveats: White British donors predominated, females outnumbered males, and clonal diversity was possibly underestimated. Seropositive at baseline were only a handful of AZD1222 recipients. Rises in breadth and depth of Spike-specific TCRs came after two AZD1222 doses.

In regard to this clone: Its antigen remains unidentified.

Here immunoSEQ multiplex PCR was the method, and the copy in TCRdb shows in-frame clones only, minus some. The profile shows 140,000 to 150,000 clones, under 95% of them singletons. Germline V CDR1 and CDR2: SQVTM, ANQGSEA. Between the trimmed V and J ends, which lost 3 bases and 6 bases, there was a span of 8 bases. The CDR3 sequence is 12 residues long. Material: peripheral blood, obtained on day 0 of AZD1222 vaccination. The V gene is TRBV29-1, the J gene TRBJ2-2; a possible D gene is TRBD2 (5 bases). The TCR originated in an adult in good health. The DNA of the CDR3 is TGCAGCGTTGAGTCGGGGTCCGGGGAGCTGTTTTTT. Translation gives CSVESGSGELFF.